This T cell receptor beta chain was recovered during a study of cytomegalovirus exposure and HLA in healthy donors. The study's findings and limits: Reports state that TCR beta sequences accurately predicted most subjects' HLA-A and HLA-B alleles. Immune exposure information comprised only CMV serostatus.

A word on this clone: Its antigen is still unknown.

Germline V CDR1 and CDR2: SGHTA, FQGNSA. V was clipped by 3 bases and J by 2 bases, with 7 bases between them. The CDR3 has 13 amino acids. PCR was performed using 60 Vbeta and 13 Jbeta primers. In the authors' workflow: In a later analysis, some 80 million unique TCR beta chains included roughly 11 million shared by two or more donors. Clones were sequenced by immunoSEQ multiplex PCR, and TCRdb holds only the in-frame ones, with some missing. That table gives V, J and clone size, and the DNA gave D and trimming. The sample holds about 140,000 clones, around 78% seen once. This receptor was taken from a woman aged 35 to 49 in good health and CMV-seropositive. The V call is TRBV7-2, the J call TRBJ1-2; unclear D gene. The sequenced material came from PBMCs. CDR3 protein: CASSFALNYGYTF. CDR3 DNA: TGTGCCAGCAGCTTTGCACTCAACTATGGCTACACCTTC.